A selection of T cell receptor beta chains follows, all from one sample in a study of T-cell reconstitution after alpha-beta-depleted transplantation in children. A single record per CDR3 protein comes from TCRdb applying MiXCR to the PCR reads. The profile covers about 270,000 distinct CDR3 sequences, with almost 10% appearing a single time and 10% taken by the ten largest. The source was PBMCs from the stem cell graft donor, collected from the stem cell graft. The receptors were gathered from a human donor who donated a stem cell graft to a child with SCID. The CDR3 runs from the conserved cysteine through the conserved F or W. Each record gives: V gene, clone size, J gene, D gene, CDR3 protein, CDR3 DNA. D genes are given only for firm matches. Clone size is not always given. Where it is, it says once, few, many or a class for expanded clones.

v_gene: TRBV4-1
abundance: many
j_gene: TRBJ2-7
d_gene: TRBD1
CDR3aa: CASSQEQGFQQYF
CDR3nt: TGCGCCAGCAGCCAAGAACAGGGGTTTCAGCAGTACTTC

v_gene: TRBV5-1
abundance: few
j_gene: TRBJ2-5
d_gene: TRBD1
CDR3aa: CASSLDITGGGLETQYF
CDR3nt: TGCGCCAGCAGCTTGGATATAACAGGGGGCGGGTTGGAGACCCAGTACTTC

v_gene: TRBV29-1
abundance: .
j_gene: TRBJ2-7
d_gene: .
CDR3aa: CSVFEQTSYGQYF
CDR3nt: TGCAGCGTTTTTGAACAGACCTCCTACGGGCAGTACTTC

v_gene: TRBV18
abundance: .
j_gene: TRBJ2-5
d_gene: TRBD2
CDR3aa: CASSPLAGDQETQYF
CDR3nt: TGTGCCAGCTCACCCCTAGCGGGGGACCAAGAGACCCAGTACTTC

v_gene: TRBV5-1
abundance: .
j_gene: TRBJ2-7
d_gene: .
CDR3aa: CASNPGLNSYEQYF
CDR3nt: TGCGCCAGCAACCCGGGACTTAACTCCTACGAGCAGTACTTC

v_gene: TRBV2
abundance: .
j_gene: TRBJ2-1
d_gene: .
CDR3aa: CASSEFRAWGQDDQLGQFF
CDR3nt: TGTGCCAGCAGTGAATTTAGGGCCTGGGGGCAGGACGATCAACTCGGGCAGTTCTTC

v_gene: TRBV20-1
abundance: .
j_gene: TRBJ2-3
d_gene: TRBD1
CDR3aa: CSALMDRTDTQYF
CDR3nt: TGCAGTGCTTTAATGGACAGGACAGATACGCAGTATTTT

v_gene: TRBV6-2/TRBV6-3
abundance: few
j_gene: TRBJ2-7
d_gene: TRBD2
CDR3aa: CASRPTSGVPTDEQYF
CDR3nt: TGTGCCAGCAGACCAACTAGCGGTGTACCTACGGACGAGCAGTACTTC

v_gene: TRBV7-2
abundance: many
j_gene: TRBJ2-2
d_gene: .
CDR3aa: CASSLRSGANTGELFF
CDR3nt: TGTGCCAGCAGCTTAAGGTCGGGGGCGAACACCGGGGAGCTGTTTTTT

v_gene: TRBV9
abundance: .
j_gene: TRBJ1-2
d_gene: TRBD1
CDR3aa: CASSQGGVDGYTF
CDR3nt: TGTGCCAGCAGCCAGGGGGGTGTCGATGGCTACACCTTC

v_gene: TRBV20-1
abundance: .
j_gene: TRBJ2-7
d_gene: TRBD1
CDR3aa: CSALTGQGAGEQYF
CDR3nt: TGCAGTGCCCTAACCGGACAGGGGGCAGGAGAGCAGTACTTC

v_gene: TRBV9
abundance: few
j_gene: TRBJ2-3
d_gene: TRBD2
CDR3aa: CASSAPGGFDTDTQYF
CDR3nt: TGTGCCAGCAGCGCCCCCGGGGGGTTCGACACAGATACGCAGTATTTT

v_gene: TRBV29-1
abundance: few
j_gene: TRBJ2-5
d_gene: .
CDR3aa: CSVEFTYILQETQYF
CDR3nt: TGCAGCGTTGAGTTTACTTACATTCTTCAAGAGACCCAGTACTTC

v_gene: TRBV20-1
abundance: .
j_gene: TRBJ2-1
d_gene: TRBD1
CDR3aa: CSAKGTASSYNEQFF
CDR3nt: TGCAGTGCTAAAGGGACAGCCAGCTCCTACAATGAGCAGTTCTTC

v_gene: TRBV11-2
abundance: few
j_gene: TRBJ2-5
d_gene: TRBD2
CDR3aa: CASSRTSGGETQYF
CDR3nt: TGTGCCAGCAGCCGGACTAGCGGGGGCGAGACCCAGTACTTC

v_gene: TRBV29-1
abundance: many
j_gene: TRBJ2-1
d_gene: TRBD2
CDR3aa: CSVAPSGGRIEQFF
CDR3nt: TGCAGCGTCGCCCCTAGCGGGGGGCGAATTGAGCAGTTCTTC

v_gene: TRBV29-1
abundance: many
j_gene: TRBJ1-1
d_gene: TRBD1
CDR3aa: CSVSGQGTTEAFF
CDR3nt: TGCAGCGTAAGCGGACAGGGGACCACTGAAGCTTTCTTT

v_gene: TRBV20-1
abundance: few
j_gene: TRBJ2-7
d_gene: TRBD2
CDR3aa: CSATLRRGLSNEQYF
CDR3nt: TGCAGTGCTACCCTAAGGCGGGGGTTGTCCAACGAGCAGTACTTC

v_gene: TRBV5-8
abundance: few
j_gene: TRBJ2-1
d_gene: TRBD1
CDR3aa: CASSPPTGGAGNEQFF
CDR3nt: TGTGCCAGCAGCCCTCCGACAGGGGGCGCGGGCAATGAGCAGTTCTTC

v_gene: TRBV11-2
abundance: many
j_gene: TRBJ2-7
d_gene: .
CDR3aa: CASSLKGSSYEQYF
CDR3nt: TGTGCCAGCAGCTTAAAAGGAAGCTCCTACGAGCAGTACTTC

v_gene: TRBV14
abundance: .
j_gene: TRBJ1-1
d_gene: .
CDR3aa: CASSQGGMTEAFF
CDR3nt: TGTGCCAGCAGCCAAGGGGGGATGACTGAAGCTTTCTTT

v_gene: TRBV20-1
abundance: few
j_gene: TRBJ1-3
d_gene: TRBD1
CDR3aa: CSARGTGGSGNTIYF
CDR3nt: TGCAGTGCTAGAGGGACAGGGGGCTCTGGAAACACCATATATTTT

v_gene: TRBV13
abundance: few
j_gene: TRBJ2-2
d_gene: TRBD1
CDR3aa: CASSPYRDSGELFF
CDR3nt: TGTGCCAGCAGCCCTTACCGGGACAGCGGGGAGCTGTTTTTT

v_gene: TRBV12-3/TRBV12-4
abundance: many
j_gene: TRBJ1-6
d_gene: .
CDR3aa: CASSFAREGSPLHF
CDR3nt: TGTGCCAGCAGTTTTGCCAGGGAGGGATCACCCCTCCACTTT

v_gene: TRBV20-1
abundance: few
j_gene: TRBJ1-1
d_gene: .
CDR3aa: CSARDVGASEAFF
CDR3nt: TGCAGTGCTAGAGATGTAGGGGCCTCTGAAGCTTTCTTT

v_gene: TRBV3-1
abundance: .
j_gene: TRBJ2-3
d_gene: .
CDR3aa: CASSQEGGGPSTDTQYF
CDR3nt: TGTGCCAGCAGCCAAGAGGGGGGGGGGCCTAGCACAGATACGCAGTATTTT

v_gene: TRBV12-3/TRBV12-4
abundance: few
j_gene: TRBJ2-5
d_gene: .
CDR3aa: CASSRDTLLTQYF
CDR3nt: TGTGCCAGCAGCCGGGACACCCTACTGACCCAGTACTTC

v_gene: TRBV4-2
abundance: few
j_gene: TRBJ2-1
d_gene: .
CDR3aa: CASSQDSAPSYNEQFF
CDR3nt: TGTGCCAGCAGCCAAGATTCGGCCCCCTCCTACAATGAGCAGTTCTTC

v_gene: TRBV5-1
abundance: few
j_gene: TRBJ1-5
d_gene: .
CDR3aa: CASSLGGPSDQPQHF
CDR3nt: TGCGCCAGCAGCTTGGGTGGGCCATCCGATCAGCCCCAGCATTTT

v_gene: TRBV12-3/TRBV12-4
abundance: .
j_gene: TRBJ2-7
d_gene: TRBD1
CDR3aa: CASSFLGTGAAYEQYF
CDR3nt: TGTGCCAGCAGTTTCCTAGGGACAGGGGCCGCCTACGAGCAGTACTTC

v_gene: TRBV3-1
abundance: few
j_gene: TRBJ2-3
d_gene: .
CDR3aa: CASSRREPRGNTDTQYF
CDR3nt: TGTGCCAGCAGCCGAAGAGAACCGAGGGGAAACACAGATACGCAGTATTTT

v_gene: TRBV12-3/TRBV12-4
abundance: few
j_gene: TRBJ2-2
d_gene: .
CDR3aa: CASRAGAFNTGELFF
CDR3nt: TGTGCCAGCAGGGCAGGAGCGTTCAACACCGGGGAGCTGTTTTTT

v_gene: TRBV27
abundance: many
j_gene: TRBJ1-5
d_gene: .
CDR3aa: CASKPRSRGLNQPQHF
CDR3nt: TGTGCCAGCAAACCCCGCAGTCGGGGCCTCAATCAGCCCCAGCATTTT

v_gene: TRBV24-1
abundance: few
j_gene: TRBJ2-1
d_gene: .
CDR3aa: CATSDEATHDEQFF
CDR3nt: TGTGCCACCAGTGATGAGGCTACACACGATGAGCAGTTCTTC

v_gene: TRBV5-1
abundance: few
j_gene: TRBJ2-1
d_gene: TRBD2
CDR3aa: CASSFYGGAWEQFF
CDR3nt: TGCGCCAGCAGCTTTTACGGGGGGGCTTGGGAGCAGTTCTTC

v_gene: TRBV10-3
abundance: .
j_gene: TRBJ1-5
d_gene: TRBD1
CDR3aa: CAISPDRGPQPQHF
CDR3nt: TGTGCCATCAGTCCGGACAGGGGGCCTCAGCCCCAGCATTTT

v_gene: TRBV27
abundance: many
j_gene: TRBJ1-1
d_gene: .
CDR3aa: CASSFFREGEAFF
CDR3nt: TGTGCCAGCAGTTTTTTCAGGGAGGGGGAAGCTTTCTTT

v_gene: TRBV7-9
abundance: .
j_gene: TRBJ2-5
d_gene: .
CDR3aa: CASIASTRGQETQYF
CDR3nt: TGTGCCAGCATCGCTAGTACGAGGGGCCAAGAGACCCAGTACTTC

v_gene: TRBV11-1
abundance: .
j_gene: TRBJ2-1
d_gene: TRBD1
CDR3aa: CASSTGTGGTFSYNEQFF
CDR3nt: TGTGCCAGCAGTACCGGGACAGGGGGTACCTTCTCCTACAATGAGCAGTTCTTC

v_gene: TRBV5-1
abundance: few
j_gene: TRBJ1-2
d_gene: .
CDR3aa: CASSLTLNSYGYTF
CDR3nt: TGCGCCAGCAGCTTGACGCTTAACAGCTATGGCTACACCTTC

v_gene: TRBV5-1
abundance: few
j_gene: TRBJ2-1
d_gene: .
CDR3aa: CASSRTQQGSGFHEQFF
CDR3nt: TGCGCCAGCAGCCGTACTCAACAGGGTAGTGGTTTCCATGAGCAGTTCTTC

v_gene: TRBV12-3/TRBV12-4
abundance: few
j_gene: TRBJ1-5
d_gene: .
CDR3aa: CASSLEMGTGSNQPQHF
CDR3nt: TGTGCCAGCAGTTTGGAGATGGGCACAGGGAGCAATCAGCCCCAGCATTTT

v_gene: TRBV29-1
abundance: few
j_gene: TRBJ2-7
d_gene: .
CDR3aa: CSVEDEHGTKGEQYF
CDR3nt: TGCAGCGTTGAGGACGAGCATGGGACCAAAGGCGAGCAGTACTTC

v_gene: TRBV7-9
abundance: many
j_gene: TRBJ2-7
d_gene: .
CDR3aa: CASSLGRYEQYF
CDR3nt: TGTGCCAGCAGTCTTGGGAGGTACGAGCAGTACTTC

v_gene: TRBV5-1
abundance: .
j_gene: TRBJ2-1
d_gene: TRBD2
CDR3aa: CASSLRTTGGAFNEQFF
CDR3nt: TGCGCCAGCAGCCTCCGGACTACCGGGGGGGCGTTCAATGAGCAGTTCTTC

v_gene: TRBV10-3
abundance: .
j_gene: TRBJ2-1
d_gene: TRBD1
CDR3aa: CAISERDGQGDNEQFF
CDR3nt: TGTGCCATCAGTGAAAGGGATGGACAGGGTGACAATGAGCAGTTCTTC

v_gene: TRBV13
abundance: few
j_gene: TRBJ2-7
d_gene: TRBD1
CDR3aa: CASSGRTGEAYEQYF
CDR3nt: TGTGCCAGCAGCGGGCGGACAGGGGAGGCCTACGAGCAGTACTTC

v_gene: TRBV9
abundance: few
j_gene: TRBJ2-1
d_gene: TRBD2
CDR3aa: CASSVRLADEQFF
CDR3nt: TGTGCCAGCAGCGTCCGACTAGCCGATGAGCAGTTCTTC

v_gene: TRBV5-1
abundance: .
j_gene: TRBJ2-7
d_gene: TRBD2
CDR3aa: CASSLAVASGLDEQYF
CDR3nt: TGCGCCAGCAGCTTGGCCGTCGCTAGCGGTCTCGACGAGCAGTACTTC

v_gene: TRBV5-1
abundance: few
j_gene: TRBJ2-7
d_gene: .
CDR3aa: CASSLGGSGTSYEQYF
CDR3nt: TGCGCCAGCAGCTTGGGTGGTAGCGGAACCTCCTACGAGCAGTACTTC

v_gene: TRBV20-1
abundance: .
j_gene: TRBJ1-1
d_gene: .
CDR3aa: CSALTATNTEAFF
CDR3nt: TGCAGTGCTTTGACAGCGACAAACACTGAAGCTTTCTTT

v_gene: TRBV7-8
abundance: .
j_gene: TRBJ2-1
d_gene: .
CDR3aa: CASSLAGVPGHIQFF
CDR3nt: TGTGCCAGCAGCTTAGCGGGAGTCCCGGGACATATACAGTTCTTC

v_gene: TRBV5-1
abundance: few
j_gene: TRBJ1-2
d_gene: TRBD1
CDR3aa: CASSPIWITDQGDYGYTF
CDR3nt: TGCGCCAGCAGCCCTATATGGATCACCGATCAGGGGGACTATGGCTACACCTTC

v_gene: TRBV6-2/TRBV6-3
abundance: few
j_gene: TRBJ1-1
d_gene: .
CDR3aa: CASSIIQGTSEAFF
CDR3nt: TGTGCCAGCAGTATTATACAGGGTACCTCTGAAGCTTTCTTT

v_gene: TRBV12-3/TRBV12-4
abundance: few
j_gene: TRBJ1-2
d_gene: TRBD1
CDR3aa: CASSPQGASYGYTF
CDR3nt: TGTGCCAGCAGTCCGCAGGGGGCCAGCTATGGCTACACCTTC

v_gene: TRBV5-6
abundance: few
j_gene: TRBJ2-3
d_gene: .
CDR3aa: CASSARAGAADTQYF
CDR3nt: TGTGCCAGCAGCGCCAGGGCGGGGGCCGCAGATACGCAGTATTTT

v_gene: TRBV11-2
abundance: few
j_gene: TRBJ1-2
d_gene: TRBD1
CDR3aa: CASSSTGVNYGYTF
CDR3nt: TGTGCCAGCAGCTCAACAGGGGTAAACTATGGCTACACCTTC

v_gene: TRBV7-2
abundance: .
j_gene: TRBJ1-3
d_gene: .
CDR3aa: CASSLELAFSGNTIYF
CDR3nt: TGTGCCAGCAGCTTAGAATTAGCCTTCTCTGGAAACACCATATATTTT

v_gene: TRBV27
abundance: many
j_gene: TRBJ2-7
d_gene: .
CDR3aa: CASSSSTGPYEQYF
CDR3nt: TGTGCCAGCAGTTCCTCTACCGGGCCATACGAGCAGTACTTC